This entry lists 7 T cell receptor beta chains sequenced from one sample in a study of shared clonotypes between healthy human individuals. Profiled with immunoSEQ multiplex PCR; TCRdb holds only in-frame clones, not every one. The sample records 950,000 to 1,300,000 clones, around 75% being singletons. The sequenced material came from memory CD4+ T cells sorted from blood. Subset meaning: CD45RA-negative fraction. The receptors originated from a young man in good health.

The J gene is TRBJ1-2, the V gene TRBV19, with D hard to call. The CDR3 is 13 amino acids. Germline-derived CDR1 and CDR2 are LNHDA and SQIVND (reference sequence). V dropped 4 bases and J dropped 0 bases, with 6 bases sitting between them. CDR3 amino acids: CASSREANYGYTF. The CDR3 DNA reads as TGTGCCAGTAGTAGAGAAGCTAACTATGGCTACACCTTC.

This clone has a count of ten or more. The chain links TRBV11-1 to TRBJ2-5; D remains ambiguous. CDR3 length: 13 amino acids. Germline-derived CDR1 and CDR2 are SGHAT and FQDESV (reference sequence). Trimming removed 5 bases at V and 5 bases at J, with 12 bases between. As DNA, the CDR3 is TGTGCCAGCAGCCCATCCACTGGGGAGACCCAGTACTTC. Its translation is CASSPSTGETQYF. The complete variable domain, with remaining parts taken from reference TRBV11-1 and TRBJ2-5, reads EAEVAQSPRYKITEKSQAVAFWCDPISGHATLYWYRQILGQGPELLVQFQDESVVDDSQLPKDRFSAERLKGVDSTLKIQPAELGDSAMYLCASSPSTGETQYFGPGTRLLVL.

The chain is built from TRBV10-2 and TRBJ2-3; D gene uncertain. Between the trimmed V and J ends, which lost 0 bases and 2 bases, there was a span of 0 bases. The CDR3 is 12 amino acids. The V gene's germline CDR1 is WSHSY and CDR2 SAAADI. The CDR3 nucleotides are TGCGCCAGCAGTGAGTCCACAGATACGCAGTATTTT. This codes for CASSESTDTQYF.

CDR3 coding DNA: TGTGCCTGGGGCTCGGGGGTAAACATTCAGTACTTC. It codes for CAWGSGVNIQYF. V gene TRBV30 combines with J gene TRBJ2-4; perhaps TRBD2 as D (6 bases). Germline assignment: CDR1 GTSNPN and CDR2 SVGIG (reference sequence). This CDR3 region has 12 residues. With 5 bases removed from V and 6 bases from J, the gap between germline ends came to 11 bases.

The chain links TRBV28 to TRBJ2-4, with 11 bases matching TRBD1. Germline values: CDR1 MDHEN, CDR2 SYDVKM. V shed 3 bases, J shed 1 base, and the junction held 8 bases outside the gene matches. CDR3 length: 18 amino acids. The CDR3 DNA reads as TGTGCCAGCAGTTTTCCGGGACAGGGGGGTATCGCCAAAAACATTCAGTACTTC. This sequence encodes CASSFPGQGGIAKNIQYF.

The V gene is TRBV25-1, the J gene TRBJ1-4, with a weak D call TRBD1 (5 bases). The CDR3 has 15 amino acids. Trimming pared 0 bases from V and 5 bases from J, leaving 10 bases between. Germline V gene data show CDR1 as MGHDK and CDR2 as SYGVNS. The chain's CDR3 is CASSEYRQINEKLFF. CDR3 nucleotides: TGTGCCAGCAGTGAATATAGACAGATAAATGAAAAACTGTTTTTT.

This chain links TRBV27 with TRBJ1-2; unclear D gene. In germline, CDR1 is MNHEY, CDR2 SMNVEV (reference sequence). The CDR3 covers 15 residues. V lost 5 bases to trimming and J lost 7 bases, with 20 bases between them. The DNA for the CDR3 is TGTGCCAGCAGTGCTATCAGTCGGGGAATCAGTGGCTACACCTTC. This translates into CASSAISRGISGYTF.